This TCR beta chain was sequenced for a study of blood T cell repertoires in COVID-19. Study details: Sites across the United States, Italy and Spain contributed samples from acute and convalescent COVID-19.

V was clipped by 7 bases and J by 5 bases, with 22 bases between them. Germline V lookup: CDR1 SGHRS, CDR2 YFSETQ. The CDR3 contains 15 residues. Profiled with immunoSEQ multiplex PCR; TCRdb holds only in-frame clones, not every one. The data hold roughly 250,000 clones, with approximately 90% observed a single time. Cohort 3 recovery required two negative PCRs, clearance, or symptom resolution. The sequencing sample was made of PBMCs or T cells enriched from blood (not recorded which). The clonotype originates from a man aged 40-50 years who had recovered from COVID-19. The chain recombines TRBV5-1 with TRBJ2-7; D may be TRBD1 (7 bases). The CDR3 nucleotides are TGCGCCAGCCGGCAGGGGGGCTGGTTCGTCAACGAGCAGTACTTC. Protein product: CASRQGGWFVNEQYF.